The clone carrying this T cell receptor beta chain came up many times. The sample originates from a study of patients and donors after allogeneic stem cell transplantation. From the RT-PCR reads, TCRdb called clonotypes with MiXCR, one entry per CDR3 protein. The repertoire has roughly 940,000 distinct CDR3 sequences, under 20% of them found once; the top ten carry roughly 6%. The V gene's germline CDR1 is SNHLY and CDR2 FYNNEI. The CDR3 loop spans 15 amino acids. The J segment lost 8 bases and the V segment lost 5 bases, leaving 7 bases of the junction unmatched. The V and J genes are TRBV2 and TRBJ2-1; 12 bases map to TRBD2. The sequencing sample was made of blood, either unsorted or a sorted T cell fraction (not recorded which). This TCR came from a human donor who was either an allogeneic HSCT recipient or a stem cell or donor lymphocyte infusion donor (not recorded which). It is not recorded whose cells these are; they may come from a transplant donor. CDR3 sequence (DNA): TGTGCCAGCAGTCCGACTAGCGGGAGAAGTGATGAGCAGTTCTTC. The encoded protein is CASSPTSGRSDEQFF.